The clone carrying this T cell receptor beta chain was observed once. Its cognate antigen is unknown. The table came from immunoSEQ multiplex PCR; TCRdb's copy has only in-frame clones and leaves some out. The sample carries about 1 million clones, approximately 72% recorded once. The CDR3 length is 14 residues. Between the trimmed V and J ends, which lost 4 bases and 3 bases, there was a span of 11 bases. This record comes from a study of shared clonotypes between healthy human individuals. Into CD45RA+ naive and CD45RA-negative memory subsets, the CD4+ cells were split. Study results and limitations: Sampling covered blood only; tissue repertoires likely differ.

This chain uses TRBV5-3 with TRBJ2-4; D is unclear. TRBV5-3 is an open reading frame, and its role is uncertain. Material for sequencing was memory CD4+ T cells sorted from blood. Regarding subset: CD45RA-negative fraction. The TCR originated in a man in his late teens or twenties in good health. The chain's CDR3 is CARSHRHFKNIQYF. The CDR3 DNA reads as TGTGCCAGAAGCCACCGACACTTCAAAAACATTCAGTACTTC.